This TCR beta chain was observed in a study of radiotherapy plus CTLA-4 blockade in lung cancer listed by TCRdb under 2018. The study in broad terms: Among enrolled patients, approximately 18% had an objective response and 30% to 35% reached disease control.

Findings and caveats that apply to the study as a whole: TCR clones derived from tumors expanded in peripheral blood after treatment with radiotherapy and ipilimumab. The strongest predictors of response were reported to be early dynamic shifts in blood T cell clones along with a rise in serum interferon-beta following radiation.

To note about this clone: What antigen it recognizes has not been identified. No much larger clone is present one base from it, and per-base qualities are unavailable.

For this chain, trimming is 5 bases at the V end and 6 bases at the J end, and the number of junction bases without a gene match is 3. CDR3 length: 13 amino acids, cysteine to phenylalanine. Left in the record is the CDR3 DNA by itself, 39 bases read in frame from the first base. CDR1 is given as SNHLY and CDR2 as FYNNEI, both from the germline V gene. The library relied on the immunoSEQ multiplex PCR assay. Drawn from immuneACCESS, this table holds only the in-frame rearrangements with V and J called that TCRdb kept. Clones are partly lost; checked studies trace under half to an unresolved V gene and leave the rest unexplained. The sample has about 110,000 clones on record, under 90% of them singletons. Less than 2.5% of the sample is taken by the ten largest. The study tested focal radiation therapy combined with CTLA-4 blockade (ipilimumab) in patients with chemo-refractory metastatic non-small-cell lung cancer.

The sequence derives from a human donor with non-small cell lung cancer that progressed on radiotherapy plus ipilimumab. Some clones in this sample may be carry-over from other donors' samples. The sequencing here drew on peripheral blood, taken from a patient treated with radiotherapy plus ipilimumab. This chain is built from TRBV2 and TRBJ2-7; TRBD1 matches 11 bases in the middle. The CDR3 sequence is CASSWTGGSEQYF. The DNA reads TGTGCCAGCAGTTGGACAGGGGGCTCCGAGCAGTACTTC.